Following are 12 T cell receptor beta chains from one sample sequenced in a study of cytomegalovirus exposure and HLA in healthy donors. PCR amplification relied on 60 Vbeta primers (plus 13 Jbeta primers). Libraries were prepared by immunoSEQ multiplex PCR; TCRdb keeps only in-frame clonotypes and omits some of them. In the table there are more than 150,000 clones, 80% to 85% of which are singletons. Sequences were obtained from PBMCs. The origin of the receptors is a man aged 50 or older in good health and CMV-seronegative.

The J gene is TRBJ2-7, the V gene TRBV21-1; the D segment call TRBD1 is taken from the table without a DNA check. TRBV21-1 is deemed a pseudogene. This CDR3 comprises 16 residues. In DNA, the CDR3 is TGTGCCAGCACCCAACCAATTGGGCTCCTGTCCTACGAGCAGTACTTC. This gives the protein CASTQPIGLLSYEQYF.

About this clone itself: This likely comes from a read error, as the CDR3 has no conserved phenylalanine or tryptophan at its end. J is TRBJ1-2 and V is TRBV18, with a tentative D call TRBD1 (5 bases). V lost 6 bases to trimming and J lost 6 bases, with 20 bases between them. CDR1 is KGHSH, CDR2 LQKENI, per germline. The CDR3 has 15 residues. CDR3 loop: CASSQDKALHHGYTL. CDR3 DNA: TGTGCCAGCTCTCAGGACAAAGCCCTCCATCATGGCTACACCCTC.

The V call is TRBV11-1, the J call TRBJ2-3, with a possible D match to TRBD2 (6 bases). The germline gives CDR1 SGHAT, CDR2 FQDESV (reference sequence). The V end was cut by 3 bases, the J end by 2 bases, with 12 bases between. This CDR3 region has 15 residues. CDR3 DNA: TGTGCCAGCAGCTTTGCGGAGGGCGACACAGATACGCAGTATTTT. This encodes CASSFAEGDTDTQYF.

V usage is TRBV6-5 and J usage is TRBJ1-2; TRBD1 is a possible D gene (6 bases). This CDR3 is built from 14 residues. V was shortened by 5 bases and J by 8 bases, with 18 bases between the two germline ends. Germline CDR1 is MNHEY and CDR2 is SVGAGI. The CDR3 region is CASSLKTGLGGYTF. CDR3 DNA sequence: TGTGCCAGCAGTCTTAAGACAGGCCTCGGGGGCTACACCTTC.

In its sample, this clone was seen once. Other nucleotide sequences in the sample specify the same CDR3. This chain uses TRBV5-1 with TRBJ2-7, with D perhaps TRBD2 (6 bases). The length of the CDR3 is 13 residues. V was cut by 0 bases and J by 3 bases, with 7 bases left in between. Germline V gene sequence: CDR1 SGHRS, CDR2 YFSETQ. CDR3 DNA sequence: TGCGCCAGCAGCTTGGGCGGGATCTACGAGCAGTACTTC. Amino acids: CASSLGGIYEQYF.

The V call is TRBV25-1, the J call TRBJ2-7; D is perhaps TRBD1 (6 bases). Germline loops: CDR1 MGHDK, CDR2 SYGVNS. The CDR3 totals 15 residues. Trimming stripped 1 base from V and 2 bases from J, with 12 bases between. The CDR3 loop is CASSEFQGIAYEQYF. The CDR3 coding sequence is TGTGCCAGCAGTGAATTTCAGGGGATAGCCTACGAGCAGTACTTC.

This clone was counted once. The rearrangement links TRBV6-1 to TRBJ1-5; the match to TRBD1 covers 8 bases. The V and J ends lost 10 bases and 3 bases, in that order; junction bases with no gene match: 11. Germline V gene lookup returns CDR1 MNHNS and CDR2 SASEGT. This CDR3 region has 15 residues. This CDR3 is CAISPTGDFNQPQHF. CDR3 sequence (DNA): TGTGCCATCAGCCCGACAGGGGATTTCAATCAGCCCCAGCATTTT.

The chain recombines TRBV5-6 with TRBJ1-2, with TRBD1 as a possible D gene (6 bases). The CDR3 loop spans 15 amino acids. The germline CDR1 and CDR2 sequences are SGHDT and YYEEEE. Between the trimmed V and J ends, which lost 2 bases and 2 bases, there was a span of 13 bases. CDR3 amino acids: CASSFEGRGNYGYTF. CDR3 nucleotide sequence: TGTGCCAGCAGCTTTGAGGGCAGGGGAAACTATGGCTACACCTTC.

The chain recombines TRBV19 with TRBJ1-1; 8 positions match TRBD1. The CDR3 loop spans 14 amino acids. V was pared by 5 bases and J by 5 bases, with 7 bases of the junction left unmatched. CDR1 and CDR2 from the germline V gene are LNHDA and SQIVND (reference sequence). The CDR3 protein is CASSSAGQGTEAFF. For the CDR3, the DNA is TGTGCCAGTAGTTCCGCCGGACAGGGTACTGAAGCTTTCTTT.

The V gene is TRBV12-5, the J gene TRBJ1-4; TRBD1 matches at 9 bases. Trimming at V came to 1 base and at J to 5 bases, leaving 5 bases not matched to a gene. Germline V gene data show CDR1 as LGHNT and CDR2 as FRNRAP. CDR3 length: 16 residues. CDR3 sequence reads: CASGLGSGTGNEKLFF. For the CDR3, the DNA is TGTGCTAGTGGTTTGGGTTCCGGGACAGGGAATGAAAAACTGTTTTTT.

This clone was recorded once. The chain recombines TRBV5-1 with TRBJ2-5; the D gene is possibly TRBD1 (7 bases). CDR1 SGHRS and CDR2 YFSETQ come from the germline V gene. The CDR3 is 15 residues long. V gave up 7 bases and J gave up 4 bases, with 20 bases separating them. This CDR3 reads CASRHSGGGGETQYF. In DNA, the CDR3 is TGCGCCAGCCGACATTCAGGGGGAGGTGGAGAGACCCAGTACTTC.

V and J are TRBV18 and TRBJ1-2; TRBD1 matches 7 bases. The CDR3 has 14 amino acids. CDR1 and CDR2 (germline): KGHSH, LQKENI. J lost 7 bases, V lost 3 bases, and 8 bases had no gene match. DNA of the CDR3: TGTGCCAGCTCACCCCAGGAGGGGGCTTCTGGCTACACCTTC. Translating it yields CASSPQEGASGYTF.